The T cell receptor (beta chain) under discussion was sequenced for a study of PD-1 blockade in classical Hodgkin lymphoma. Study-level findings and limits: Initiation of nivolumab under 1 year after ASCT led to exclusion of patients. It was CD4+ TCR diversity, not CD8+, that rose significantly by C4D1. Patients newly diagnosed and complete responders had comparable baseline diversity.

Documented time point: cycle 4 day 1 (C4D1), after 6 weeks of nivolumab. Patients all relapsed after autologous stem cell transplantation, and there was variation in brentuximab vedotin exposure. TCRdb keeps only in-frame clones here, not all; method: immunoSEQ multiplex PCR. The sample shows tens of thousands of clones, about three quarters of them seen only once. The germline V gene has CDR1 SGHAT and CDR2 FQNNGV. Trimming left V 0 bases short and J 6 bases short, with 6 bases between. The CDR3 is 13 amino acids. Points on this clone: Antigen specificity is unknown.

The chain uses TRBV11-2 and TRBJ2-1, with no clear D. This clonotype was sampled from a human donor with classical Hodgkin lymphoma. Sequences were derived from peripheral blood mononuclear cells (PBMCs), sampled before the fourth cycle of nivolumab. DNA for the CDR3: TGTGCCAGCAGCTTAGATACGGCCAATGAGCAGTTCTTC. Protein product: CASSLDTANEQFF. Complete variable domain (other parts from reference TRBV11-2 and TRBJ2-1): EAGVAQSPRYKIIEKRQSVAFWCNPISGHATLYWYQQILGQGPKLLIQFQNNGVVDDSQLPKDRFSAERLKGVDSTLKIQPAKLEDSAVYLCASSLDTANEQFFGPGTRLTVL.